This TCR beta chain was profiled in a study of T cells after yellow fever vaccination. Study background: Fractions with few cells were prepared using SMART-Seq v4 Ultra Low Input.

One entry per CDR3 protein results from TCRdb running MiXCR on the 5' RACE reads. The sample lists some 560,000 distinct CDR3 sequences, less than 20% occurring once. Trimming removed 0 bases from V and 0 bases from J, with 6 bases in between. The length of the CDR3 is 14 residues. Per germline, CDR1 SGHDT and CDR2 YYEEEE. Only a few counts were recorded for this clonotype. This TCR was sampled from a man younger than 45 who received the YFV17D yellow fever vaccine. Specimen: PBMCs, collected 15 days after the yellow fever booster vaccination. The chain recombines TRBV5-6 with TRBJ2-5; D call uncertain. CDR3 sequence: CASSLDTNQETQYF. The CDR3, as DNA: TGTGCCAGCAGCTTGGACACTAACCAAGAGACCCAGTACTTC.